This T cell receptor beta chain was observed in a study of blood T cell repertoires in COVID-19. The junction had 4 bases not matched to a gene; V was cut back by 0 bases and J by 2 bases. Germline V lookup: CDR1 SGDLS, CDR2 YYNGEE. The CDR3 sequence is 15 residues long. Sequencing used immunoSEQ multiplex PCR; TCRdb keeps in-frame clones, though not all of them. The sample includes tens of thousands of clones, around 90% of them seen just once. The chain couples TRBV9 to TRBJ1-2, with 7 bases aligning to TRBD1. Sequencing was carried out using peripheral blood. This TCR was recovered from a human donor with active COVID-19. The donor label of this sample is uncertain. CDR3 in DNA: TGTGCCAGCAGCGTAGGAGGAGGGGGCAACTATGGCTACACCTTC. It translates to CASSVGGGGNYGYTF.